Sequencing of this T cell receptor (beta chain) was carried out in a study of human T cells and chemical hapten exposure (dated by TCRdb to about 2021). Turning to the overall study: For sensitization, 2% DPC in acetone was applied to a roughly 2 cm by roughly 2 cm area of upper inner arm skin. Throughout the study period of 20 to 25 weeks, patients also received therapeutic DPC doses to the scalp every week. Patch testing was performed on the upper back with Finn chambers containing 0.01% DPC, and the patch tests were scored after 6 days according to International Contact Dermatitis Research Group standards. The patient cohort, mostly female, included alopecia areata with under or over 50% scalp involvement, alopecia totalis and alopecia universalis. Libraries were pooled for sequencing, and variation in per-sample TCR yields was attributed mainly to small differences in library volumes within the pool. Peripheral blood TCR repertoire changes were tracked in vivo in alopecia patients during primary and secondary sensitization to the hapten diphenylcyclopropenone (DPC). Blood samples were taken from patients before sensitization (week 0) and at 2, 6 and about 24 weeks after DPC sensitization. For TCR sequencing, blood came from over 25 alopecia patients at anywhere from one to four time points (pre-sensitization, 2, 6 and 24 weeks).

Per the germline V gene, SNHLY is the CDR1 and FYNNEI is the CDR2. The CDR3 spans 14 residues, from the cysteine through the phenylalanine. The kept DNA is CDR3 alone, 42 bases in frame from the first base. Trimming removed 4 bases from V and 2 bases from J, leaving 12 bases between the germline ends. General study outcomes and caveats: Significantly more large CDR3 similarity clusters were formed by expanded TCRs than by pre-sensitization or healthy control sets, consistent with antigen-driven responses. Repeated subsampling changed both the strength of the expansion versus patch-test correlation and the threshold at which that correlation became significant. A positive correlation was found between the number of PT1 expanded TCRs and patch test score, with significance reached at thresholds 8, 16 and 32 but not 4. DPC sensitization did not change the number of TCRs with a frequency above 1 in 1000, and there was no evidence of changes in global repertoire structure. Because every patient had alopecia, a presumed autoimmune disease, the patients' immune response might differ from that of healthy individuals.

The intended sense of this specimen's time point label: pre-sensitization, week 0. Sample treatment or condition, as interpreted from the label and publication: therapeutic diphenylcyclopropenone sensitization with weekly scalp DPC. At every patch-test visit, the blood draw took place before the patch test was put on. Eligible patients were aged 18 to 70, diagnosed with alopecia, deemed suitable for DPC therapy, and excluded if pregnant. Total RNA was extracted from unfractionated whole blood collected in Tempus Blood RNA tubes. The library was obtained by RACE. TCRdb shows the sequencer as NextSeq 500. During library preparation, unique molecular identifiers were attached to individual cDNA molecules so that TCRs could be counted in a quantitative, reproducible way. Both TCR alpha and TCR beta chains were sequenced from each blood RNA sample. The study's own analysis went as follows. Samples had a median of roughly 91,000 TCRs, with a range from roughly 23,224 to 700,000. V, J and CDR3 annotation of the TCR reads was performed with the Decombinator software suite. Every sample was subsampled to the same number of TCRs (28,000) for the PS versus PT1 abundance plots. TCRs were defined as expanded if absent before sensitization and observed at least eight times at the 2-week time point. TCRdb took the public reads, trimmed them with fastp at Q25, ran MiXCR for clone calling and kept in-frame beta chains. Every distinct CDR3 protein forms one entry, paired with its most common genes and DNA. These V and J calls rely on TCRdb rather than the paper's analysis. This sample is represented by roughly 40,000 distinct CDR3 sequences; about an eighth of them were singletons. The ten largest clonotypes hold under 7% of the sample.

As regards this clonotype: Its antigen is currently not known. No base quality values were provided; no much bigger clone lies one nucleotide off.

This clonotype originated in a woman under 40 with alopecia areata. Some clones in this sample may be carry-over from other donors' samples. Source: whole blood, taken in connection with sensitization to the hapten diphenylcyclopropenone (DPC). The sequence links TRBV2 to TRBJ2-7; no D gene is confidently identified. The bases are TGTGCCAGCAGTGTATACAAAGGAACCTACGAGCAGTACTTC. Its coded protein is CASSVYKGTYEQYF.